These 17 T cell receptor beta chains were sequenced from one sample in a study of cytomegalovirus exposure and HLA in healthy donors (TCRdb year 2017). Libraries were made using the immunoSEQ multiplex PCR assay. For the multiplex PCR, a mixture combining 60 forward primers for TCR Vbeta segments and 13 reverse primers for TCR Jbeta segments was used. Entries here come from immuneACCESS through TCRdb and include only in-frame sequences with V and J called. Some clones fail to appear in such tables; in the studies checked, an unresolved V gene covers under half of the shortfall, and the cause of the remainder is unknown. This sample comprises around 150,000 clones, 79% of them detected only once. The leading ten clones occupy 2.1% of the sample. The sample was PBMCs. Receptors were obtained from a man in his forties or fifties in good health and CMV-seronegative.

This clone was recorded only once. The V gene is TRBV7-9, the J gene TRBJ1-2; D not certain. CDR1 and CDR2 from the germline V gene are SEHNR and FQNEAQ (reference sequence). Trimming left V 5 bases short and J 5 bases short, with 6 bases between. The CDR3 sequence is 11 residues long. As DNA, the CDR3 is TGTGCCAGCAGCGGCAAATATGGCTACACCTTC. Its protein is CASSGKYGYTF.

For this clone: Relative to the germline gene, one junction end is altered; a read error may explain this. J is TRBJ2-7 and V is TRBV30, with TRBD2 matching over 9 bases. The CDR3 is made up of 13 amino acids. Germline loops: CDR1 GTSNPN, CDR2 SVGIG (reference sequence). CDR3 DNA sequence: TGTGTCTGGGGGGGCGGGAGGGCCTACGAGCAGTACTTC. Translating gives CVWGGGRAYEQYF.

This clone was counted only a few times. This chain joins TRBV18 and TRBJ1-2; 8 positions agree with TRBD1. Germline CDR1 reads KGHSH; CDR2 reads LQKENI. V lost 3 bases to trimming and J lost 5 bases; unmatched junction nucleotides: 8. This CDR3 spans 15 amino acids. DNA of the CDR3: TGTGCCAGCTCACCTCCGGACAGGGTTGTATATGGCTACACCTTC. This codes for CASSPPDRVVYGYTF.

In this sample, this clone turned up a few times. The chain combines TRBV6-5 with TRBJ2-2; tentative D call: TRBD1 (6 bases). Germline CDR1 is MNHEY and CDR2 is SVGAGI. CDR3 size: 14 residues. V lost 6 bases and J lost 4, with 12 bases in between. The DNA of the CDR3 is TGTGCCAGCAGCCCCACAGGGCCCACCGGGGAGCTGTTTTTT. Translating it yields CASSPTGPTGELFF.

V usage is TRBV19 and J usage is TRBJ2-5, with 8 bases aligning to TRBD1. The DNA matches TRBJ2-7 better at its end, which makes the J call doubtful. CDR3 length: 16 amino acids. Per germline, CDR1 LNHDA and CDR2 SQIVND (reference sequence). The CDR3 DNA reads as TGTGCCAGTAGTGTAGGGGGACAGGTTCCCCCCTACGAGCAGTACTTC. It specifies CASSVGGQVPPYEQYF.

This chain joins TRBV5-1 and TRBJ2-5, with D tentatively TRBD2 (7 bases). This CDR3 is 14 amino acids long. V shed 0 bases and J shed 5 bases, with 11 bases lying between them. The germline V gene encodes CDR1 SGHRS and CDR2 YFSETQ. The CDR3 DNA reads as TGCGCCAGCAGCTTGGCGGGGGGCGGCGAGACCCAGTACTTC. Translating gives CASSLAGGGETQYF. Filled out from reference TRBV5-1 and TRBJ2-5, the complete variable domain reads KAGVTQTPRYLIKTRGQQVTLSCSPISGHRSVSWYQQTPGQGLQFLFEYFSETQRNKGNFPGRFSGRQFSNSRSEMNVSTLELGDSALYLCASSLAGGGETQYFGPGTRLLVL.

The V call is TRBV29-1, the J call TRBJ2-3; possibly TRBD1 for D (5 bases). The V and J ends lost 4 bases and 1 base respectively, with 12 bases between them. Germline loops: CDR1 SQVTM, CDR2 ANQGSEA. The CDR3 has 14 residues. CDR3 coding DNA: TGCAGCGTTGGCCTCAGGGTAGGCACAGATACGCAGTATTTT. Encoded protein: CSVGLRVGTDTQYF.

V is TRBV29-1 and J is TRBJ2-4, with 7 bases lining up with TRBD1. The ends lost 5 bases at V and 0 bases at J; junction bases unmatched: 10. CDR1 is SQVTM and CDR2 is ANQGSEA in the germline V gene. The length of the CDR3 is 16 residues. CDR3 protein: CSVRGRDTVAKNIQYF. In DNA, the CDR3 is TGCAGCGTTAGGGGGCGCGACACCGTAGCCAAAAACATTCAGTACTTC.

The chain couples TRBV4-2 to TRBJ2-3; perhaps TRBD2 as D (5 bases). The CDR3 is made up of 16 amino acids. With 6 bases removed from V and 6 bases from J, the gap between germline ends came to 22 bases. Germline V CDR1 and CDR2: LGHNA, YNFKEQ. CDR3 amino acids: CASSHEGQSDDDTQYF. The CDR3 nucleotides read TGTGCCAGCAGTCACGAGGGCCAATCGGATGATGATACGCAGTATTTT.

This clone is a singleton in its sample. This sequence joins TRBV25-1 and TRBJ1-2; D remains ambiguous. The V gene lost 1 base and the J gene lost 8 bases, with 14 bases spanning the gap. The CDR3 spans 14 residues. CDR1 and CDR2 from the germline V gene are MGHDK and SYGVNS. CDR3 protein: CASSESPRGGGYTF. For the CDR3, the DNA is TGTGCCAGCAGTGAATCCCCCCGCGGTGGAGGCTACACCTTC.

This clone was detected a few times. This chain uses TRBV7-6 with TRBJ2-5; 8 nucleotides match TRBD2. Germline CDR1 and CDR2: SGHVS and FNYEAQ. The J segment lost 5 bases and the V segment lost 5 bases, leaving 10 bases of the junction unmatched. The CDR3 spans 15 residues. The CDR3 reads CASSPLSGRGETQYF. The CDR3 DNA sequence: TGTGCCAGCAGCCCCTTAAGCGGGAGAGGGGAGACCCAGTACTTC.

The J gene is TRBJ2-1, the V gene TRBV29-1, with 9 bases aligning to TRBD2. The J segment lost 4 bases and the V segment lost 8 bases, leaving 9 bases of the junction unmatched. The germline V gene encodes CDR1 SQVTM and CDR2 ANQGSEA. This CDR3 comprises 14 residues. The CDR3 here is CSILRREGYNEQFF. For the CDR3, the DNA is TGCAGCATCCTTAGGCGGGAGGGTTACAATGAGCAGTTCTTC.

The CDR3 DNA follows: TGTGCCAGCAGAAGATATACAGGGACCTACGAGCAGTACTTC. It encodes CASRRYTGTYEQYF. The chain employs TRBV6-5 and TRBJ2-7; perhaps TRBD1 as D (6 bases). The CDR3 is made up of 14 amino acids. Trimming removed 6 bases from V and 2 bases from J, with 14 bases in between. The germline CDR1 and CDR2 sequences are MNHEY and SVGAGI.

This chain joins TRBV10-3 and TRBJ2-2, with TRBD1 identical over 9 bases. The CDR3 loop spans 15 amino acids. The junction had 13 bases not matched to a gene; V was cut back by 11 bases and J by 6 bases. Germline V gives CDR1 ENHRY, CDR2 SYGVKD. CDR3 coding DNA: TGTGCCCTTTTGAATCAGGACAGGGGTTCCGGGGAGCTGTTTTTT. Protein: CALLNQDRGSGELFF.

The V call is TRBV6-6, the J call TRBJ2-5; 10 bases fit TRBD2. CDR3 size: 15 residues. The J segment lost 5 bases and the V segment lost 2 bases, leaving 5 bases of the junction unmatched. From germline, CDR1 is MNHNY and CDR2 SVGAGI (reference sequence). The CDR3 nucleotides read TGTGCCAGCAGTTACCAGGGACTAGCGTCGGAGACCCAGTACTTC. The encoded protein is CASSYQGLASETQYF.

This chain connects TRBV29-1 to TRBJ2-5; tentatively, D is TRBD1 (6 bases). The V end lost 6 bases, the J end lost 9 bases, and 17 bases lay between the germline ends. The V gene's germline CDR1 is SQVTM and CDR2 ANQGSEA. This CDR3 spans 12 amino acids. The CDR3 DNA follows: TGCAGCGTCCGGGACACCAATTTGGCCCAGTACTTC. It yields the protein CSVRDTNLAQYF.

Here the CDR3 reads CASTESRDSKAFF. The CDR3 DNA reads as TGTGCCAGCACCGAAAGCCGGGACAGCAAAGCTTTCTTT. The chain carries TRBV6-6 and TRBJ1-1, with 7 nucleotides matching TRBD1. The J segment lost 9 bases and the V segment lost 7 bases, leaving 11 bases of the junction unmatched. The CDR3 has 13 amino acids. Germline V gives CDR1 MNHNY, CDR2 SVGAGI (reference sequence).